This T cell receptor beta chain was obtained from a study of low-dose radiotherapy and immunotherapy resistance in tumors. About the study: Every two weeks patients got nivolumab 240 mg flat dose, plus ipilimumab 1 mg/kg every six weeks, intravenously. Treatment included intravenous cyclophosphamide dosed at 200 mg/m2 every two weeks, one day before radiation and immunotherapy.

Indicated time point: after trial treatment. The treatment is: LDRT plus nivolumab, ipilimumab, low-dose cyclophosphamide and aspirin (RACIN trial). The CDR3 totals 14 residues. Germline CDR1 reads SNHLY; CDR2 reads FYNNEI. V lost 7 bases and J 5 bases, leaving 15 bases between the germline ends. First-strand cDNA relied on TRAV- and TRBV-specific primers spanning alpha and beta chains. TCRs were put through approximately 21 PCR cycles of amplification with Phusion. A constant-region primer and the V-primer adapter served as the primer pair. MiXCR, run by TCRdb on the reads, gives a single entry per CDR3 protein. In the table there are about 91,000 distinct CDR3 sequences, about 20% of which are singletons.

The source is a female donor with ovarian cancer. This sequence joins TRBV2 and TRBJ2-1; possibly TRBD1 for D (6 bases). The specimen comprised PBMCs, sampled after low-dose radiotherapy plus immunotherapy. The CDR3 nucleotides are TGTGCCAGCAACCCAGGGGACGGAAACAATGAGCAGTTCTTC. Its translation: CASNPGDGNNEQFF.